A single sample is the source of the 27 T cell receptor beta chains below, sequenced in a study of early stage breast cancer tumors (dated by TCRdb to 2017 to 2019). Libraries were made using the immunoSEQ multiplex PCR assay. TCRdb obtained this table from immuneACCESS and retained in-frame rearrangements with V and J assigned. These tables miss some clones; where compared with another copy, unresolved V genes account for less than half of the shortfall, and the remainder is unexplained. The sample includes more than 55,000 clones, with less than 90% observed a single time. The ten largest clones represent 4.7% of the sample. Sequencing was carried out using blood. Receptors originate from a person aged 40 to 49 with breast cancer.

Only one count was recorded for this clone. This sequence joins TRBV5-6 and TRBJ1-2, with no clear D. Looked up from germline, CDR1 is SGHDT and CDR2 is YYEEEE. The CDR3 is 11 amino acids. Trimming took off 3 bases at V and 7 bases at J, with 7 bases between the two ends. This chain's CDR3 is CASSWEGGYTF. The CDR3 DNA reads TGTGCCAGCAGCTGGGAAGGTGGCTACACCTTC.

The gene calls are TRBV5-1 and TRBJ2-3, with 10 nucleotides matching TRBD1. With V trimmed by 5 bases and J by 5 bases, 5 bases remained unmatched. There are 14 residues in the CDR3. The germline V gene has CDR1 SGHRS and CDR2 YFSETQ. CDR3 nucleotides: TGCGCCAGCAGGGGACAGGGGAGGGGAGATACGCAGTATTTT. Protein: CASRGQGRGDTQYF. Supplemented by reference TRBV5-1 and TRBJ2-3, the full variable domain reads KAGVTQTPRYLIKTRGQQVTLSCSPISGHRSVSWYQQTPGQGLQFLFEYFSETQRNKGNFPGRFSGRQFSNSRSEMNVSTLELGDSALYLCASRGQGRGDTQYFGPGTRLTVL.

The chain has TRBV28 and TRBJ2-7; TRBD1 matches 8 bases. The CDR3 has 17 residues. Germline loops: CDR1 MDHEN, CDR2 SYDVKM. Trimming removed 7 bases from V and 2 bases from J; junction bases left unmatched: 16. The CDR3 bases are TGTGCCAGCAATTGGGCAGGGGGCGTTGAGGAAACCTACGAGCAGTACTTC. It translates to CASNWAGGVEETYEQYF.

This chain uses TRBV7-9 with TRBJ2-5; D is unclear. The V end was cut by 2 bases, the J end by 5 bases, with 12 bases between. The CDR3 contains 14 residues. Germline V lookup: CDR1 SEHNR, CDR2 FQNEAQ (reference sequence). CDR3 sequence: CASSLSELRETQYF. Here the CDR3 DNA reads TGTGCCAGCAGCTTATCGGAACTCCGGGAGACCCAGTACTTC.

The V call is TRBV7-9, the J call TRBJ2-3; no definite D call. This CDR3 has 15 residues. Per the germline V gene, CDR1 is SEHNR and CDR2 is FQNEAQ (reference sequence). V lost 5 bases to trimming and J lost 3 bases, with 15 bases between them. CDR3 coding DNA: TGTGCCAGCAGCATAGGGCGGACGGCAACAGATACGCAGTATTTT. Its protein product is CASSIGRTATDTQYF.

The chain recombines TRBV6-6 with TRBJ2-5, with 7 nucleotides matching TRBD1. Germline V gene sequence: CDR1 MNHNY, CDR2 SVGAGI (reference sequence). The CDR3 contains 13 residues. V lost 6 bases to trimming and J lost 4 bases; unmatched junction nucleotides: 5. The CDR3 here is CASSLTGSETQYF. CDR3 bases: TGTGCCAGCAGCCTGACAGGGTCAGAGACCCAGTACTTC.

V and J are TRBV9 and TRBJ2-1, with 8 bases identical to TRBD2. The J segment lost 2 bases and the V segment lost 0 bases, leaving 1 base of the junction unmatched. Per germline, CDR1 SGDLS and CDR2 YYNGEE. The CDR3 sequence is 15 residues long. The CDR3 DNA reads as TGTGCCAGCAGCGTAGACGGGGGGGCCTACAATGAGCAGTTCTTC. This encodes CASSVDGGAYNEQFF.

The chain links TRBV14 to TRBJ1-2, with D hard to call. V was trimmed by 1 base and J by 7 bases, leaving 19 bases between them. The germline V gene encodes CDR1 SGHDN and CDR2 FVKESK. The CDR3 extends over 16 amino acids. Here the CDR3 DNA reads TGTGCCAGCAGCCAAGCAACCGCCGGCAGGACGGTTGGCTACACCTTC. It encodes CASSQATAGRTVGYTF.

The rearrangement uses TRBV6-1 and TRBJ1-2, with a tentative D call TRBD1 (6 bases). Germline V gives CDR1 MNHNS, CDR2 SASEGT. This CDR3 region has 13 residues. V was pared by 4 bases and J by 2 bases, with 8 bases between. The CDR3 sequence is CASSGTENYGYTF. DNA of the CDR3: TGTGCCAGCAGTGGGACAGAAAACTATGGCTACACCTTC.

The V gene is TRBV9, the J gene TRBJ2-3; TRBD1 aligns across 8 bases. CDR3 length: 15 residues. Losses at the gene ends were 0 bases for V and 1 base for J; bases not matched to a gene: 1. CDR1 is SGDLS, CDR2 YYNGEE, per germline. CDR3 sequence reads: CASSVGTGRTDTQYF. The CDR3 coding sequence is TGTGCCAGCAGCGTAGGGACAGGGCGCACAGATACGCAGTATTTT.

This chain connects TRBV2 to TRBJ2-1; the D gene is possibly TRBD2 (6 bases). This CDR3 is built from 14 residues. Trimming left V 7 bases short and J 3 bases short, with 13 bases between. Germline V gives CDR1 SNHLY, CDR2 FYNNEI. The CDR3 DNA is TGTGCCAGCAAGCAGGAGGAGGGCTACAATGAGCAGTTCTTC. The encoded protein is CASKQEEGYNEQFF.

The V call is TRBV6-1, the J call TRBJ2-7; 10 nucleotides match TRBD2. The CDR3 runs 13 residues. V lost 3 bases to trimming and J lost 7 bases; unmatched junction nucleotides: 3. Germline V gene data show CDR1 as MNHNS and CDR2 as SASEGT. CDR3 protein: CASSESGRGEQYF. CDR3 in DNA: TGTGCCAGCAGTGAGAGCGGGAGGGGAGAGCAGTACTTC.

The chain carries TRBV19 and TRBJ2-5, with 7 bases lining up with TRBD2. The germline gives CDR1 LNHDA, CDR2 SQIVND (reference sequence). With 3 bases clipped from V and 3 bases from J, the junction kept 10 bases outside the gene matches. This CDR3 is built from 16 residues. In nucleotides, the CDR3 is TGTGCCAGTAGTATGGCGGGAGTCTGGGGGAAAGAGACCCAGTACTTC. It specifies CASSMAGVWGKETQYF.

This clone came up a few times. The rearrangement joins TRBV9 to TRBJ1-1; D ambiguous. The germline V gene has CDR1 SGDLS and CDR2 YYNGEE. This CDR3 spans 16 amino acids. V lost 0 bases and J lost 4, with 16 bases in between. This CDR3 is CASSVEGSPTATEAFF. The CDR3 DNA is TGTGCCAGCAGCGTAGAGGGATCTCCTACGGCCACTGAAGCTTTCTTT.

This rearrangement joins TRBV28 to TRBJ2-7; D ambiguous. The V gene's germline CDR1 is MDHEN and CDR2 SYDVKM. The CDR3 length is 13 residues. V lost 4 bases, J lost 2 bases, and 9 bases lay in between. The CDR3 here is CASSSGPTYEQYF. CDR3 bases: TGTGCCAGCAGTTCAGGTCCTACCTACGAGCAGTACTTC. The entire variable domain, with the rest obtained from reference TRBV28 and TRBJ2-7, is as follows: DVKVTQSSRYLVKRTGEKVFLECVQDMDHENMFWYRQDPGLGLRLIYFSYDVKMKEKGDIPEGYSVSREKKERFSLILESASTNQTSMYLCASSSGPTYEQYFGPGTRLTVT.

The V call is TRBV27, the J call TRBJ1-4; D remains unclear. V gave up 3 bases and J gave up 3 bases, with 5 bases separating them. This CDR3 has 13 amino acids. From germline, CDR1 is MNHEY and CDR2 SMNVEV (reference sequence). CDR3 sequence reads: CASSFRSNEKLFF. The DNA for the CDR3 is TGTGCCAGCAGTTTTAGGTCTAATGAAAAACTGTTTTTT.

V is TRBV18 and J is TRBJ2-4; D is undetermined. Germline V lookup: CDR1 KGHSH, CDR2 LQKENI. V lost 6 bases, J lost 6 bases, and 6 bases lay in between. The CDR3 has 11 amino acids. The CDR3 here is CASSPGNIQYF. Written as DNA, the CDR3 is TGTGCCAGCTCCCCGGGAAACATTCAGTACTTC.

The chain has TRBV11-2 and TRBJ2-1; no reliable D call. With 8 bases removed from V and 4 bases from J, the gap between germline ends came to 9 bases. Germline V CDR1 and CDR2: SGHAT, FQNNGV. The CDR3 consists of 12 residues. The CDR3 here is CASHDGYNEQFF. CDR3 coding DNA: TGTGCCAGCCACGACGGTTACAATGAGCAGTTCTTC.

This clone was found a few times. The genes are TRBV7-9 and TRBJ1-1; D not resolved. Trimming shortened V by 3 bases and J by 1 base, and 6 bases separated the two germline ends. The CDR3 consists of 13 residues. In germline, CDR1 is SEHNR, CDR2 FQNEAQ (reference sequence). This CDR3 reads CASSLGQNTEAFF. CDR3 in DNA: TGTGCCAGCAGCTTGGGTCAGAACACTGAAGCTTTCTTT.

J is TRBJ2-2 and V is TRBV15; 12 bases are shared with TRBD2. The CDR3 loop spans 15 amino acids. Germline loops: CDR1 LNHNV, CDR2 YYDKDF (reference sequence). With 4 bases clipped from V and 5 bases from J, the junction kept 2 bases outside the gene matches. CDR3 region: CATSTSGRATGELFF. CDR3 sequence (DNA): TGTGCCACCAGCACTAGCGGGAGGGCAACCGGGGAGCTGTTTTTT.

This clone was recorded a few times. CDR3 protein: CASRRGQQNTEAFF. The CDR3 nucleotides are TGCGCCAGCAGGAGGGGACAGCAGAACACTGAAGCTTTCTTT. The V and J genes are TRBV5-1 and TRBJ1-1; 7 nucleotides match TRBD1. J was trimmed by 1 base and V by 5 bases; bases with no gene match: 5. Germline V gene lookup returns CDR1 SGHRS and CDR2 YFSETQ. CDR3 length: 14 residues.

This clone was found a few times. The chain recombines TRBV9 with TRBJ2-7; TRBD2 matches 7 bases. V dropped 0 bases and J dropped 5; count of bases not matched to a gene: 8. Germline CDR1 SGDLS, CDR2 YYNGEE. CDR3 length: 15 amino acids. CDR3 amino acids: CASSVGAGALDEQYF. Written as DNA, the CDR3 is TGTGCCAGCAGCGTAGGGGCGGGAGCTCTGGACGAGCAGTACTTC.

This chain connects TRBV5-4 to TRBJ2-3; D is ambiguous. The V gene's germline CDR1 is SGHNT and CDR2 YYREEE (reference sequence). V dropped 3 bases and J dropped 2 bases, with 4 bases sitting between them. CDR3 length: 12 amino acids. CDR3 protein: CASSSYTDTQYF. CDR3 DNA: TGTGCCAGCAGCTCCTACACAGATACGCAGTATTTT.

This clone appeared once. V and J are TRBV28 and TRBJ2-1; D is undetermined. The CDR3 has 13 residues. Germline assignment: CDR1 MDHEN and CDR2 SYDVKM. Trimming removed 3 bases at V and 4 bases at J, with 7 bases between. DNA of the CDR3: TGTGCCAGCAGTTTCGCTGGATACAATGAGCAGTTCTTC. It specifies CASSFAGYNEQFF.

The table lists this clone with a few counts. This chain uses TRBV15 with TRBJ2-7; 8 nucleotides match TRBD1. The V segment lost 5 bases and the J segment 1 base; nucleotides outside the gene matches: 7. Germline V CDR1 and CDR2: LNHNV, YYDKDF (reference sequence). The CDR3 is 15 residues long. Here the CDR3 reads CATSSPGTGSYEQYF. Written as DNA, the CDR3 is TGTGCCACCAGCTCGCCCGGGACAGGATCCTACGAGCAGTACTTC. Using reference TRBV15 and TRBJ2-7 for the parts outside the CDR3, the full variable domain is DAMVIQNPRYQVTQFGKPVTLSCSQTLNHNVMYWYQQKSSQAPKLLFHYYDKDFNNEADTPDNFQSRRPNTSFCFLDIRSPGLGDTAMYLCATSSPGTGSYEQYFGPGTRLTVT.

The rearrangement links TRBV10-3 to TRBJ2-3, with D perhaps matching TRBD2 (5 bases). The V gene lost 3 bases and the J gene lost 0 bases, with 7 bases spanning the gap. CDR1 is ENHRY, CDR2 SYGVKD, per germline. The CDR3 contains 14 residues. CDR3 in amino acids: CAISEEGSTDTQYF. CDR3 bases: TGTGCCATCAGTGAAGAGGGTAGCACAGATACGCAGTATTTT.

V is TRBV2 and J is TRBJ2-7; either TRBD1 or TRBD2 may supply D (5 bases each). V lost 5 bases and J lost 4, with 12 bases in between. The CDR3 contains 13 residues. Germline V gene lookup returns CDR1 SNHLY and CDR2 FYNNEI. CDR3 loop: CASSLRGRYEQYF. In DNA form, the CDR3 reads TGTGCCAGCAGTCTCCGGGGCCGATACGAGCAGTACTTC.